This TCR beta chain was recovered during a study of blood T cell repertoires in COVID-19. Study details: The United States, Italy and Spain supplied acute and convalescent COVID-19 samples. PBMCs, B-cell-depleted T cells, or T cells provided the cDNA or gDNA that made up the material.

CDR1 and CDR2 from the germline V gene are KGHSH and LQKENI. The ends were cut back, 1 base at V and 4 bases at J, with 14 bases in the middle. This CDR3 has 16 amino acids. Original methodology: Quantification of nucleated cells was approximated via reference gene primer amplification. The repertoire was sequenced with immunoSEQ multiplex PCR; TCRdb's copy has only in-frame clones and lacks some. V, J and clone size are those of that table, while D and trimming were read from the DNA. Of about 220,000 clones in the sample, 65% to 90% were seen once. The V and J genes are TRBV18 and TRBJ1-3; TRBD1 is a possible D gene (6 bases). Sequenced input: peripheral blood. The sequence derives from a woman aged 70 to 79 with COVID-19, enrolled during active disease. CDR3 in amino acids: CASSPLQTGKGNTIYF. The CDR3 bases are TGTGCCAGCTCACCACTCCAAACAGGGAAAGGAAACACCATATATTTT.